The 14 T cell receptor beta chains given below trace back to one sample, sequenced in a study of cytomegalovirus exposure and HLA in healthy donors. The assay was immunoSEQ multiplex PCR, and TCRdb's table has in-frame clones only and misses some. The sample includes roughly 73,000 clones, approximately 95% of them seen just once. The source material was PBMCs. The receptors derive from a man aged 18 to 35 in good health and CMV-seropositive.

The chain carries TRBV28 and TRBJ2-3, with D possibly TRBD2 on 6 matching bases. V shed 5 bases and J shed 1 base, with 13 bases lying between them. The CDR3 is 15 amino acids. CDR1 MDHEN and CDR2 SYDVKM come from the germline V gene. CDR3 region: CASSRLRDRTDTQYF. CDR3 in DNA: TGTGCCAGCAGTCGCTTGCGGGACCGCACAGATACGCAGTATTTT.

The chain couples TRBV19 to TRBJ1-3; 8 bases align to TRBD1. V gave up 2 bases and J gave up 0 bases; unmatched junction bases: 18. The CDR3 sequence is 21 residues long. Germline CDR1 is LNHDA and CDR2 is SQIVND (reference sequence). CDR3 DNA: TGTGCCAGTAGTATAATGGCAGGGGGCAAACTGGTAGTCAACTCTGGAAACACCATATATTTT. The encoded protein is CASSIMAGGKLVVNSGNTIYF.

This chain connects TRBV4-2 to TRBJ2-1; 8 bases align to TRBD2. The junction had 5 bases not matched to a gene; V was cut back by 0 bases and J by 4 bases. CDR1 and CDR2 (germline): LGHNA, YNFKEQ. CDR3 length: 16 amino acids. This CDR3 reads CASSQDGAGEYNEQFF. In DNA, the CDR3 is TGTGCCAGCAGCCAAGATGGAGCGGGAGAGTACAATGAGCAGTTCTTC.

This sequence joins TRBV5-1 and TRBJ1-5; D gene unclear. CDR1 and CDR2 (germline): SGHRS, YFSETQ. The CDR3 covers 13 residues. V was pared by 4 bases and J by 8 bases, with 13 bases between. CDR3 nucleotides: TGCGCCAGCAGCCTCGGTCCAATCGAGCCCCAGCATTTT. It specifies CASSLGPIEPQHF.

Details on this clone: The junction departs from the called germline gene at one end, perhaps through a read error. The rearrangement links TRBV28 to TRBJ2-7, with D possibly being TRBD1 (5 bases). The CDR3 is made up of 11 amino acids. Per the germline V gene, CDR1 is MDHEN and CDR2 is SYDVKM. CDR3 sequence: CASSRAYAQYF. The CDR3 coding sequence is TGTGCCAGCAGCAGGGCATACGCGCAGTACTTC.

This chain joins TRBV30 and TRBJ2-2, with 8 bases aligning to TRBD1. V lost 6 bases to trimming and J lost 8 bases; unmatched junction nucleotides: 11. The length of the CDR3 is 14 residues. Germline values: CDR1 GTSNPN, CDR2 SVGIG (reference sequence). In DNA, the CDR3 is TGTGCCTGCCCGGGACAGGCGGACGGTGGGGAGCTGTTTTTT. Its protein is CACPGQADGGELFF.

CDR3 DNA: TGCAGTGCGTCGGCAGGGGGGGAGCTGTTTTTT. Translating it yields CSASAGGELFF. The chain recombines TRBV20-1 with TRBJ2-2; D is possibly TRBD1 (5 bases). The germline V gene encodes CDR1 DFQATT and CDR2 SNEGSKA (reference sequence). This CDR3 is built from 11 residues. Trimming shortened V by 6 bases and J by 8 bases, and 10 bases separated the two germline ends.

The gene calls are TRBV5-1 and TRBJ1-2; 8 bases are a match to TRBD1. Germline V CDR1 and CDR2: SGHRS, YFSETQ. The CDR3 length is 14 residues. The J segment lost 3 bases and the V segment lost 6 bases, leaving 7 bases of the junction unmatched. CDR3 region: CASTWTGFDYGYTF. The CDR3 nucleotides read TGCGCCAGCACCTGGACAGGGTTTGACTATGGCTACACCTTC.

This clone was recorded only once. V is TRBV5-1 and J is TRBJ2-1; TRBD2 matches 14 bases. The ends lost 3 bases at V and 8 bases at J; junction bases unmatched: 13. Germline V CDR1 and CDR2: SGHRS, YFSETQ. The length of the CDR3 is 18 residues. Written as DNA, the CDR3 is TGCGCCAGCAGCTCCGGAGGACTAGCGGGAGGCGGGGGGGATGAGCAGTTCTTC. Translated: CASSSGGLAGGGGDEQFF.

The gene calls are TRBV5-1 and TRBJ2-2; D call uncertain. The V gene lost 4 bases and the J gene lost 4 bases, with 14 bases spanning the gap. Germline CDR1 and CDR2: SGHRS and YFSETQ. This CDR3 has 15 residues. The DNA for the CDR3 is TGCGCCAGCAGCAGTACAGCTACCTTCACCGGGGAGCTGTTTTTT. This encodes CASSSTATFTGELFF.

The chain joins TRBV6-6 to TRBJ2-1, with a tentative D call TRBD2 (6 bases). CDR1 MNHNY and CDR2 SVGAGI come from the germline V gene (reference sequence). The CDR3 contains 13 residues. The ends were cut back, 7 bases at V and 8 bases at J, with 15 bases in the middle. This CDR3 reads CASNRGSADEQFF. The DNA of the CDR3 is TGTGCCAGCAATCGGGGGTCGGCGGATGAGCAGTTCTTC.

As DNA, the CDR3 is TGTGCCAGTCACAGGGGGGGGGATTATCAGCCCCAGCATTTT. Amino acid sequence: CASHRGGDYQPQHF. The chain recombines TRBV19 with TRBJ1-5, with 8 bases lining up with TRBD1. Per germline, CDR1 LNHDA and CDR2 SQIVND (reference sequence). There are 14 residues in the CDR3. J was trimmed by 5 bases and V by 8 bases; bases with no gene match: 8.

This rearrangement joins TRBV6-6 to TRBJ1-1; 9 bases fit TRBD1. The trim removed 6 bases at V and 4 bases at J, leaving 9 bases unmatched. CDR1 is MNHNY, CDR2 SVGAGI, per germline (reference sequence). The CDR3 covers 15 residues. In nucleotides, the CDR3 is TGTGCCAGCAGCTATAAACAGGGGGCGGGCACTGAAGCTTTCTTT. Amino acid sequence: CASSYKQGAGTEAFF.

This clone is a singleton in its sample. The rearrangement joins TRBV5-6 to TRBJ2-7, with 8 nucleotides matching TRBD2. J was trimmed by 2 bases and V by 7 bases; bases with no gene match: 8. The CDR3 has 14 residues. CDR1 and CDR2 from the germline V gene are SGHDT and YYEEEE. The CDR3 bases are TGTGCCAGCCACCTTAGCGGGGCGACCTACGAGCAGTACTTC. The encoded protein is CASHLSGATYEQYF.